The rows below give T cell receptor beta chains drawn from one sample of a study of blood T cell repertoires in COVID-19. Here immunoSEQ multiplex PCR was the method, and the copy in TCRdb shows in-frame clones only, minus some. The data show roughly 380,000 clones, around 85% seen once. The sequencing sample was made of peripheral blood. Every receptor here comes from a woman aged 18 to 35 with acute or convalescent COVID-19. The conserved cysteine and the conserved F or W are not part of the CDR3 here. Fields, in order: J gene, D gene, V gene, CDR3 protein. D genes are given only for firm matches.

>TRBJ1-5|.|TRBV7-6
ASSLDQGLNQPQH
>TRBJ1-2|TRBD1|TRBV6-5
ASSTGTGGGYT
>TRBJ1-6|TRBD1|TRBV27
ASSSDRGRNSPLH
>TRBJ1-2|TRBD1|TRBV5-4
ASSPGQGAYGYT
>TRBJ2-5|.|TRBV7-9
ASSLSGQETQY
>TRBJ1-6|.|TRBV7-2
ASSPDTEGYSPLH
>TRBJ1-1|.|TRBV29-1
SVDEASAGNTEAF
>TRBJ1-3|.|TRBV5-6
ASGLTGHDRNTIY
>TRBJ2-7|.|TRBV5-6
ASSLGAWKY
>TRBJ1-2|.|TRBV1
TSSLDRPARHNYGYT
>TRBJ2-3|.|TRBV20-1
SASDRDTRRPVDTQY
>TRBJ1-1|TRBD1|TRBV5-4
ASSFGQGDNEAF
>TRBJ2-3|TRBD2|TRBV7-3
ASSLPGGSTDTQY
>TRBJ2-7|.|TRBV28
ASSGGLSYEQY
>TRBJ2-5|.|TRBV5-1
ASSLGQVTQETQY
>TRBJ2-5|.|TRBV28
ASNTPGLLETQY
>TRBJ1-2|TRBD1|TRBV6-1
ASSEQGAYGYT
>TRBJ2-7|TRBD2|TRBV7-2
ASRITSGGAGEQY
>TRBJ1-5|.|TRBV5-1
ASSFQGGPQH
>TRBJ2-7|.|TRBV6-5
ASRATGPPGDEQY
>TRBJ2-5|.|TRBV7-9
ASSWRETQY
>TRBJ2-3|.|TRBV11-2
ASGRSTDTQY
>TRBJ1-1|.|TRBV4-1
ASSQAVNTEAF
>TRBJ1-1|.|TRBV19
ASSGGTEAF
>TRBJ2-5|.|TRBV5-8
ASTRQLQETQY
>TRBJ2-1|TRBD2|TRBV9
ASSGGGGTGNEQF
>TRBJ1-3|TRBD1|TRBV2
ASSERTGQNTIY
>TRBJ2-1|TRBD2|TRBV6-2/TRBV6-3
ASSYQRESPYPAYNEQF
>TRBJ1-5|.|TRBV19
ASSPPRDNQPQH
>TRBJ1-5|.|TRBV6-5
ASSYRDTVQPQH
>TRBJ2-3|TRBD2|TRBV6-5
ASNSGGRDTQY
>TRBJ2-1|.|TRBV5-1
ASSLGLANHNEQF
>TRBJ1-6|.|TRBV3-1/TRBV3-2
ASSRRTEDNSPLH
>TRBJ1-2|TRBD1|TRBV6-5
ASSSNQGVNYGYT
>TRBJ2-5|TRBD2|TRBV5-1
ASRPGLAVIQETQY
>TRBJ2-3|.|TRBV15
ATSSAPRGGTDTQY
>TRBJ1-2|.|TRBV5-5
ASSRGGEVYGYT
>TRBJ1-1|.|TRBV19
ASSIATVNTEAF
>TRBJ2-7|.|TRBV6-5
ASSPREAEQY
>TRBJ2-1|.|TRBV6-6
ASSLRAGTSSYNEQF
>TRBJ2-7|.|TRBV4-1
ASSQEVRVFYEQY
>TRBJ1-5|TRBD1|TRBV28
ASSPTRTGIYSNQPQH
>TRBJ1-2|.|TRBV24-1
ATSDSQENRYGYT
>TRBJ1-5|.|TRBV28
ASSQKGEQPQH
>TRBJ2-7|TRBD2|TRBV6-1
ASSEYVTSGGGTYEQY
>TRBJ1-5|TRBD1|TRBV19
ASKTSTGDLQPQH
>TRBJ2-2|.|TRBV9
ASSVLPGQLNTGELF
>TRBJ1-4|TRBD1|TRBV19
ELLRDRDEKLF
>TRBJ2-3|.|TRBV5-1
ASGWASGTDTQY
>TRBJ2-1|.|TRBV7-3
ASSPVSGNEQF
>TRBJ2-3|TRBD2|TRBV5-8
ASSLVTSGASSTDTQY
>TRBJ2-1|TRBD1|TRBV10-1
ASSEFRDSGDEQF
>TRBJ2-7|.|TRBV7-9
ASSLSGSNDYEQY
>TRBJ1-3|TRBD1|TRBV7-3
ASSSGTGGNTIY
>TRBJ1-1|.|TRBV28
ATWGVVTEAF